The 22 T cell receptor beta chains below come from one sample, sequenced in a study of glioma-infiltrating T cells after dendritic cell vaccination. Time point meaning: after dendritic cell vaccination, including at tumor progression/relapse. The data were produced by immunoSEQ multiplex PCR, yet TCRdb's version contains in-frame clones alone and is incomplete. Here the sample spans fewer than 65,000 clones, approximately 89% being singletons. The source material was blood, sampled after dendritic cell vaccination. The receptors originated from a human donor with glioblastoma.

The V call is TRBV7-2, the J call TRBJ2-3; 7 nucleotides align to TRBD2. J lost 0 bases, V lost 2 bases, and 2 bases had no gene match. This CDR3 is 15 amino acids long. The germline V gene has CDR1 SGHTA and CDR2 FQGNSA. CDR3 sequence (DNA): TGTGCCAGCAGCTTACTAGCGGCTAGCACAGATACGCAGTATTTT. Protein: CASSLLAASTDTQYF.

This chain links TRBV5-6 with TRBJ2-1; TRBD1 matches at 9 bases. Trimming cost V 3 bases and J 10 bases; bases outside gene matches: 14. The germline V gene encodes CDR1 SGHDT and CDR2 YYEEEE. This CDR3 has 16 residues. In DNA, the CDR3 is TGTGCCAGCAGCTACAAAGCCGGGACAGGGTTTGAGGAGCAGTTCTTC. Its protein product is CASSYKAGTGFEEQFF.

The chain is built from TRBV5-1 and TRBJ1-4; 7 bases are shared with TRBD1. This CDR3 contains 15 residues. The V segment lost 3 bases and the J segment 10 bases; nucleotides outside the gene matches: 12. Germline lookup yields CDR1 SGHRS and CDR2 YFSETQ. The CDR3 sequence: CASSSNNDRVGKLFF. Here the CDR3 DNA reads TGCGCCAGCAGCTCAAACAACGACAGGGTGGGAAAACTGTTTTTT.

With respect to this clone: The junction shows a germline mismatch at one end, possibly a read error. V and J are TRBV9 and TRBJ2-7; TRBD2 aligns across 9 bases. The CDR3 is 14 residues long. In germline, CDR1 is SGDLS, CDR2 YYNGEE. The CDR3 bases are TGTGCCAGCAGCGCTTCCCTAGCGGGACTGCGGAGGCGGTTC. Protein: CASSASLAGLRRRF.

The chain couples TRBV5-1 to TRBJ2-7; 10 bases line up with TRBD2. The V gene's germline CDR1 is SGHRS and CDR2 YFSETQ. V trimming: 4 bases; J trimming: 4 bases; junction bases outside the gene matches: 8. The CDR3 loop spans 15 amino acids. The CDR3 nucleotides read TGCGCCAGCAGCCCGACCGGGACTAGCGTTTACGAGCAGTACTTC. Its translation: CASSPTGTSVYEQYF.

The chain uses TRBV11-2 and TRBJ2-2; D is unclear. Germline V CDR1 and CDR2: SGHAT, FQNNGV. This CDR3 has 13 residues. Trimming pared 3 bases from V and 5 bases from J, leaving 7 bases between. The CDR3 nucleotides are TGTGCCAGCAGCTTGGCGGTTACCGGGGAGCTGTTTTTT. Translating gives CASSLAVTGELFF.

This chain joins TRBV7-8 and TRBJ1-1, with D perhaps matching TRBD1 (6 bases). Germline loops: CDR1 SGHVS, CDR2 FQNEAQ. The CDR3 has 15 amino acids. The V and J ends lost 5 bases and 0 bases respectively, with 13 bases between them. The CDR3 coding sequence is TGTGCCAGCAGCCCCGGAGACAGGTTGAACACTGAAGCTTTCTTT. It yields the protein CASSPGDRLNTEAFF.

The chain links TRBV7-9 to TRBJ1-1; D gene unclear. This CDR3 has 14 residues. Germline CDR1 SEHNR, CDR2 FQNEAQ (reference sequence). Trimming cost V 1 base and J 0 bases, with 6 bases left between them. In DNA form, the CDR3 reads TGTGCCAGCAGCTTAGGTAAAATGAACACTGAAGCTTTCTTT. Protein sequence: CASSLGKMNTEAFF. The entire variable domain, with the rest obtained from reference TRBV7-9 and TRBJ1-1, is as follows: DTGVSQNPRHKITKRGQNVTFRCDPISEHNRLYWYRQTLGQGPEFLTYFQNEAQLEKSRLLSDRFSAERPKGSFSTLEIQRTEQGDSAMYLCASSLGKMNTEAFFGQGTRLTVV.

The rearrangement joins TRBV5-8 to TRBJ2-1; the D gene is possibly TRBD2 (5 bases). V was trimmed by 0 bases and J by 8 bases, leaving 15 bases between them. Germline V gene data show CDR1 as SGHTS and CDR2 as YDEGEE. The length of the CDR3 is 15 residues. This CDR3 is CASSLAVRPGDEQFF. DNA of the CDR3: TGTGCCAGCAGCTTGGCGGTCAGGCCCGGGGATGAGCAGTTCTTC.

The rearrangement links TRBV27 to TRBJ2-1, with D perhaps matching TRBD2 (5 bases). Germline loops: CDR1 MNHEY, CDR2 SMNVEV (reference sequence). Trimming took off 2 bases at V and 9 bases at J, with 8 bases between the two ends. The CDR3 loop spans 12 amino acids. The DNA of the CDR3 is TGTGCCAGCAGTTTACGAGGGCGTGAGCAGTTCTTC. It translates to CASSLRGREQFF.

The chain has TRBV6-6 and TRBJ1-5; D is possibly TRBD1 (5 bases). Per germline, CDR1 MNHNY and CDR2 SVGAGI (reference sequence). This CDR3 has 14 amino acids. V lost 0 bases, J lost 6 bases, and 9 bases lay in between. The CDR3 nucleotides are TGTGCCAGCAGTTACTCCCAGGGCCGTCAGCCCCAGCATTTT. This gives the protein CASSYSQGRQPQHF.

CDR3 nucleotides: TGTGCCAGCAGCCGGGACAGAAGCAATCAGCCCCAGCATTTT. Protein sequence: CASSRDRSNQPQHF. The rearrangement joins TRBV7-8 to TRBJ1-5; 7 bases line up with TRBD1. The V gene's germline CDR1 is SGHVS and CDR2 FQNEAQ. V dropped 5 bases and J dropped 1; count of bases not matched to a gene: 2. This CDR3 is built from 14 residues.

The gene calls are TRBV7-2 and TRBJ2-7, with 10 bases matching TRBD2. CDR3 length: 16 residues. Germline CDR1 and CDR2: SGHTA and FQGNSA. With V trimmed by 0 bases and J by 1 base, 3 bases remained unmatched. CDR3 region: CASSLAHSGRSYEQYF. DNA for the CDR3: TGTGCCAGCAGCTTAGCCCATAGCGGGAGGTCCTACGAGCAGTACTTC.

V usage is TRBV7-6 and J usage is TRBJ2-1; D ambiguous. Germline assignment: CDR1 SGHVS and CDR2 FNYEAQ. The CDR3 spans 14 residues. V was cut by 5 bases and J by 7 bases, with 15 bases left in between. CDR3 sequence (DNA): TGTGCCAGCAGCCCCCGGTGGGCCTTGAATGAGCAGTTCTTC. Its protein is CASSPRWALNEQFF.

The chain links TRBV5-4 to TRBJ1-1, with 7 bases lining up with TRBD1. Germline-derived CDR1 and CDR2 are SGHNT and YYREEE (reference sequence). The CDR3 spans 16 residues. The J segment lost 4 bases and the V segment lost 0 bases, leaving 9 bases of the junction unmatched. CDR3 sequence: CASSLGGRGEVTEAFF. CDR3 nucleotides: TGTGCCAGCAGCTTGGGTGGCAGGGGGGAAGTCACTGAAGCTTTCTTT.

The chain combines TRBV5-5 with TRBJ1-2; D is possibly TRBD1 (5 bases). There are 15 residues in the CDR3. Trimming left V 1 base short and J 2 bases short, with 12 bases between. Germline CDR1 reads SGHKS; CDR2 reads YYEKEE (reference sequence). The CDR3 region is CASSLPGLDNYGYTF. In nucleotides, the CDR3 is TGTGCCAGCAGCTTGCCAGGGCTCGACAACTATGGCTACACCTTC.

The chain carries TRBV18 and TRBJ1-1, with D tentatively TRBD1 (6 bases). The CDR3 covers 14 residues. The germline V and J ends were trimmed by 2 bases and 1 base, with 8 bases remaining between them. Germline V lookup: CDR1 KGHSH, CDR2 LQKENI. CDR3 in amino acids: CASSPMDRNTEAFF. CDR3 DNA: TGTGCCAGCTCACCAATGGACAGGAACACTGAAGCTTTCTTT.

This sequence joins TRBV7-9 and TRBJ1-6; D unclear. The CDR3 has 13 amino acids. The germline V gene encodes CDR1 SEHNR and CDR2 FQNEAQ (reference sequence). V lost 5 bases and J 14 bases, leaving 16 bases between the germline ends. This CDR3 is CASSPGDAGSLHF. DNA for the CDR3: TGTGCCAGCAGCCCCGGGGATGCCGGGTCCCTCCACTTT.

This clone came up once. The CDR3 loop is CASSRPGRNEQYF. CDR3 in DNA: TGCGCCAGCAGCCGACCAGGGCGGAACGAGCAGTACTTC. This chain uses TRBV4-1 with TRBJ2-7, with D perhaps matching TRBD1 (5 bases). V shed 4 bases and J shed 5 bases, with 12 bases lying between them. Germline CDR1 MGHRA, CDR2 YSYEKL. This CDR3 is built from 13 residues.

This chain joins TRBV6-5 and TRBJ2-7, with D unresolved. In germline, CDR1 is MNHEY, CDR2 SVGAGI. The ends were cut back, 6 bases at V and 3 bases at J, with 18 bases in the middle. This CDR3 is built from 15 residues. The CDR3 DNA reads TGTGCCAGCAGACCAACGCAAGCACGAAACTACGAGCAGTACTTC. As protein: CASRPTQARNYEQYF.

CDR3 protein: CAWSVGATTEAFF. The CDR3 DNA is TGTGCCTGGAGTGTAGGGGCCACCACTGAAGCTTTCTTT. The chain has TRBV30 and TRBJ1-1, with D tentatively TRBD1 (5 bases). The CDR3 spans 13 residues. CDR1 GTSNPN and CDR2 SVGIG come from the germline V gene (reference sequence). The V end was cut by 0 bases, the J end by 4 bases, with 9 bases between.

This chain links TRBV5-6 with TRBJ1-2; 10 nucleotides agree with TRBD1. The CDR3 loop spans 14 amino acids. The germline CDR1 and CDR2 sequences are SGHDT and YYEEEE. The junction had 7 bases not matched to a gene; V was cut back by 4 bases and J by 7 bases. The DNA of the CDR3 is TGTGCCAGCAGCCCGGGACAGGGGCGTCGTGGCTACACCTTC. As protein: CASSPGQGRRGYTF.